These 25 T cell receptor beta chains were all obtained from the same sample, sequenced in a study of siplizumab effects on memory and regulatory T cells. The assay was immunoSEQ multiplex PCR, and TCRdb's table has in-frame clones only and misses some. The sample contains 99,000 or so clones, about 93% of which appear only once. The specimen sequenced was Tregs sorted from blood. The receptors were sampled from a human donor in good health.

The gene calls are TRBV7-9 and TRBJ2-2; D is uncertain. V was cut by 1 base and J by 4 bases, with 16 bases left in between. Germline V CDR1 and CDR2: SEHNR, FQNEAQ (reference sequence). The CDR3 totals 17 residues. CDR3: CASSLGGFGRGTGELFF. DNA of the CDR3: TGTGCCAGCAGCTTAGGGGGATTCGGACGCGGCACCGGGGAGCTGTTTTTT. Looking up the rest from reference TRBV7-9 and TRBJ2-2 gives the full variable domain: DTGVSQNPRHKITKRGQNVTFRCDPISEHNRLYWYRQTLGQGPEFLTYFQNEAQLEKSRLLSDRFSAERPKGSFSTLEIQRTEQGDSAMYLCASSLGGFGRGTGELFFGEGSRLTVL.

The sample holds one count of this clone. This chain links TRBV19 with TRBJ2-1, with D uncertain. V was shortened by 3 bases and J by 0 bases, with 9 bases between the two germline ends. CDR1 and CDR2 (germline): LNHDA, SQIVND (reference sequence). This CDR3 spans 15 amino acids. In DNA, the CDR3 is TGTGCCAGTAGTATCCGGCGGAGCTCCTACAATGAGCAGTTCTTC. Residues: CASSIRRSSYNEQFF.

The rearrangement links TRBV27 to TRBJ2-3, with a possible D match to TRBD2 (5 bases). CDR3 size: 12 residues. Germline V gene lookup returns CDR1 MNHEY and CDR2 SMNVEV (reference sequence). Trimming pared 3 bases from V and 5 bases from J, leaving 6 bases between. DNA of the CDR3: TGTGCCAGCAGTTTCGGAGGAGATACGCAGTATTTT. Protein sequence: CASSFGGDTQYF.

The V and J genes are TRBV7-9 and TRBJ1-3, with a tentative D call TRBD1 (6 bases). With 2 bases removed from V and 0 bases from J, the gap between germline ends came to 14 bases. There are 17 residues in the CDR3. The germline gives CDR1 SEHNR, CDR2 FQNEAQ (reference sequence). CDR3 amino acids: CASSLTRGTVSGNTIYF. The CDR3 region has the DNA TGTGCCAGCAGCTTAACAAGGGGGACCGTCTCTGGAAACACCATATATTTT.

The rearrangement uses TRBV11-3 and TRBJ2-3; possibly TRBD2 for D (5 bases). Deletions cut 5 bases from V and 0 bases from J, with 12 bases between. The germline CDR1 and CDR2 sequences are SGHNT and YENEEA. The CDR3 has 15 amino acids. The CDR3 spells CASSRTRTSTDTQYF. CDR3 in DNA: TGTGCCAGCAGCCGCACTAGGACTAGCACAGATACGCAGTATTTT.

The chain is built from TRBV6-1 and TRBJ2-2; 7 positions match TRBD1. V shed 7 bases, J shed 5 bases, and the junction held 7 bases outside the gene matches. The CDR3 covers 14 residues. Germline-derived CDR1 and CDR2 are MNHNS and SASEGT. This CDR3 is CASIGGPLTGELFF. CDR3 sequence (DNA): TGTGCCAGCATAGGGGGCCCGCTTACCGGGGAGCTGTTTTTT.

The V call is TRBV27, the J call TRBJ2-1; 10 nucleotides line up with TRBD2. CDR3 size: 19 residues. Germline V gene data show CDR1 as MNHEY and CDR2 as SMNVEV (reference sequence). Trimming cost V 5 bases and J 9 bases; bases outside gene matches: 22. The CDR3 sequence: CASSTPGQILAGYVGEQFF. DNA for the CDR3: TGTGCCAGCAGTACTCCGGGACAGATACTAGCGGGATATGTTGGTGAGCAGTTCTTC.

DNA of the CDR3: TGCGCCAGCAGCCAACAGGGGAGAGCCACTGAAGCTTTCTTT. It encodes CASSQQGRATEAFF. This sequence joins TRBV4-3 and TRBJ1-1; possible D gene TRBD1, 6 bases. CDR1 and CDR2 (germline): LGHNA, YSLEER. This CDR3 contains 14 residues. Trimming removed 2 bases from V and 4 bases from J, with 11 bases in between.

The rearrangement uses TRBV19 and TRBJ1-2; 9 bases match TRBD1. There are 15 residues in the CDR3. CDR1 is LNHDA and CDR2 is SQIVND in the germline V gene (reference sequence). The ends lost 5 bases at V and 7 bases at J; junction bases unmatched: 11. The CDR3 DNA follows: TGTGCCAGTAGTCCCAGGGGGACAGGGCTGAGTGGCTACACCTTC. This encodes CASSPRGTGLSGYTF.

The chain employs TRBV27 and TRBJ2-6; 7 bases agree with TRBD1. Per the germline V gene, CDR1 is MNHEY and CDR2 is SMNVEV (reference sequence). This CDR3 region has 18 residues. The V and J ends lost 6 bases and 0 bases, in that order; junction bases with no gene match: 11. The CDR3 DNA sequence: TGTGCCAGCAGACCACTCTGGGACAGTCGCTCTGGGGCCAACGTCCTGACTTTC. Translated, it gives CASRPLWDSRSGANVLTF.

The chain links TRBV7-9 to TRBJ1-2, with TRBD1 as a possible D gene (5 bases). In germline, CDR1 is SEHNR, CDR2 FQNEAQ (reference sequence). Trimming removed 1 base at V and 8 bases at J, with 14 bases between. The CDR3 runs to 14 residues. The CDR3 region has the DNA TGTGCCAGCAGCTTAGAAGGAGGGGCTCTGGGCTACACCTTC. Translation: CASSLEGGALGYTF.

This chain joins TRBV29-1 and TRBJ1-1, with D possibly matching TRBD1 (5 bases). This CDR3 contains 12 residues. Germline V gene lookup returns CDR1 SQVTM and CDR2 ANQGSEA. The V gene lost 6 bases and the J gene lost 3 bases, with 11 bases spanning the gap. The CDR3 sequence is CSVRRVDTEAFF. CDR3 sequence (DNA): TGCAGCGTCCGCAGGGTGGACACTGAAGCTTTCTTT.

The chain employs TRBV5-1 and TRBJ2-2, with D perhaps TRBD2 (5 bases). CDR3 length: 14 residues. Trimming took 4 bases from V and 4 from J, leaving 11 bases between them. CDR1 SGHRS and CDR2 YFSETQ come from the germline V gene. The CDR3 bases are TGCGCCAGCAGCAGAGGGTCCTCCACCGGGGAGCTGTTTTTT. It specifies CASSRGSSTGELFF.

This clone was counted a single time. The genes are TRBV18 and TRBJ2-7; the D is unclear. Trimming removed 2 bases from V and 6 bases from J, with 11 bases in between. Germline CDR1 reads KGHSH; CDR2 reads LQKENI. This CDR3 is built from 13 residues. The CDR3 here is CASSPTQVGEQYF. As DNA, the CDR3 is TGTGCCAGCTCACCAACTCAGGTTGGCGAGCAGTACTTC.

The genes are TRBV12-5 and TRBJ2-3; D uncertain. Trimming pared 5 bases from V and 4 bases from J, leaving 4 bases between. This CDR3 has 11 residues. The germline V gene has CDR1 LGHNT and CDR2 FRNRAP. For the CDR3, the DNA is TGTGCTAGTGGTATCGCAGATACGCAGTATTTT. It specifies CASGIADTQYF. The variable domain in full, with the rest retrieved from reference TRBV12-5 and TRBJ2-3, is DARVTQTPRHKVTEMGQEVTMRCQPILGHNTVFWYRQTMMQGLELLAYFRNRAPLDDSGMPKDRFSAEMPDATLATLKIQPSEPRDSAVYFCASGIADTQYFGPGTRLTVL.

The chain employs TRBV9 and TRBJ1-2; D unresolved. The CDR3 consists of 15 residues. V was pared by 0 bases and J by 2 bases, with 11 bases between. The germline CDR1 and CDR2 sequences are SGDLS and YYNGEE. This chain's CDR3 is CASSVGRLPNYGYTF. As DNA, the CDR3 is TGTGCCAGCAGCGTAGGGCGGCTACCCAACTATGGCTACACCTTC. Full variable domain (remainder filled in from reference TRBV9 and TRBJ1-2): DSGVTQTPKHLITATGQRVTLRCSPRSGDLSVYWYQQSLDQGLQFLIQYYNGEERAKGNILERFSAQQFPDLHSELNLSSLELGDSALYFCASSVGRLPNYGYTFGSGTRLTVV.

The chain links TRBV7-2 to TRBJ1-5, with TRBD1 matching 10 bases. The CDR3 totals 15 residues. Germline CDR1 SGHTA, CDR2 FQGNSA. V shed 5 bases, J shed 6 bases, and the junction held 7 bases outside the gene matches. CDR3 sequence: CASSVTGTGVQPQHF. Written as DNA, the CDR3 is TGTGCCAGCAGCGTAACCGGGACAGGGGTTCAGCCCCAGCATTTT. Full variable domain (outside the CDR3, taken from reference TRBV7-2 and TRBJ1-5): GAGVSQSPSNKVTEKGKDVELRCDPISGHTALYWYRQSLGQGLEFLIYFQGNSAPDKSGLPSDRFSAERTGGSVSTLTIQRTQQEDSAVYLCASSVTGTGVQPQHFGDGTRLSIL.

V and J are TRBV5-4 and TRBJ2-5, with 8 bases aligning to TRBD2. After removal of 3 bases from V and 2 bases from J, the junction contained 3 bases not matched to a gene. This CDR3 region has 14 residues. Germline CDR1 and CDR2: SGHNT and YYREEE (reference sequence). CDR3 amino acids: CASSSGTRQETQYF. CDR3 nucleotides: TGTGCCAGCAGCTCGGGGACTAGACAAGAGACCCAGTACTTC.

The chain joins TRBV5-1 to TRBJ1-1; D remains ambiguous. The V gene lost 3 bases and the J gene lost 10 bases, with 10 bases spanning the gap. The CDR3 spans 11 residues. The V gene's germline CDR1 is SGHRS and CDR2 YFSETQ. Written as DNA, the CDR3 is TGCGCCAGCAGCTCTATAACGGGAGCTTTCTTT. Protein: CASSSITGAFF.

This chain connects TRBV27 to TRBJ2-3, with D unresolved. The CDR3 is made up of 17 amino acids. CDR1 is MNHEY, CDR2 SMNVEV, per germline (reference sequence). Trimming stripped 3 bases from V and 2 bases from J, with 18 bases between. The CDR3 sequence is CASSFNPAGSLTDTQYF. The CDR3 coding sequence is TGTGCCAGCAGTTTTAACCCTGCCGGGTCCCTCACAGATACGCAGTATTTT.

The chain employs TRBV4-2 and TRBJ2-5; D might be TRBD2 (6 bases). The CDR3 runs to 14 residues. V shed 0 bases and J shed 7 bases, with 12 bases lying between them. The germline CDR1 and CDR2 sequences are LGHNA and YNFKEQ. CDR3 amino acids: CASSQDGGGWTQYF. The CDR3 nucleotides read TGTGCCAGCAGCCAAGATGGGGGAGGCTGGACCCAGTACTTC.

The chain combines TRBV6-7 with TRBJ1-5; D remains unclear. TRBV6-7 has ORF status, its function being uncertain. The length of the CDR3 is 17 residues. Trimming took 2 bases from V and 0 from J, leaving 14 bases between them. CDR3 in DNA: TGTGCCAGCAGTTACCCTTCCGGGATTTATAGCAATCAGCCCCAGCATTTT. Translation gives CASSYPSGIYSNQPQHF.

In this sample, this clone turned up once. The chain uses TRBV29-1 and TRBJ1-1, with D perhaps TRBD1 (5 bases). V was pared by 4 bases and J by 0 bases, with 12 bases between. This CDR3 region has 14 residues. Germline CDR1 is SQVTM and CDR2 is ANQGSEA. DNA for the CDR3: TGCAGCGTTGGCTTTGCGGGGCTGAACACTGAAGCTTTCTTT. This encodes CSVGFAGLNTEAFF.

This CDR3 is CASSGRGPYEQYF. The CDR3 nucleotides read TGTGCCAGCAGTGGAAGGGGACCCTACGAGCAGTACTTC. The chain recombines TRBV6-1 with TRBJ2-7; D assignment may be TRBD1 or TRBD2 (5 bases each). Per germline, CDR1 MNHNS and CDR2 SASEGT. Trimming pared 4 bases from V and 2 bases from J, leaving 9 bases between. The CDR3 is made up of 13 amino acids.

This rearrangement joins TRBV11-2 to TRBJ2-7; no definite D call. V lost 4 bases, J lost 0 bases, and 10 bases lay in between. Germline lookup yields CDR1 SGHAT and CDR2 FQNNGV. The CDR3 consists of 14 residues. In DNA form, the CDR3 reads TGTGCCAGCAGCTGGGAACCGGGCTCCTACGAGCAGTACTTC. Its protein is CASSWEPGSYEQYF.